This T cell receptor beta chain was obtained from a study of beta chain features in type 1 diabetes. Reverse transcribing all isolated RNA meant expressed TCRB transcripts were sequenced. Profiled with immunoSEQ multiplex PCR; TCRdb holds only in-frame clones, not every one. Here the sample spans about 620,000 clones, around 15% being singletons. Comments on this clone: Its antigen is undetermined.

This CDR3 comprises 15 residues. Germline trimming cut 2 bases from V and 5 bases from J; bases unmatched to any gene: 8. Germline V gene lookup returns CDR1 SGHNT and CDR2 YYREEE (reference sequence). Study-wide results and caveats: The naive, central memory and Treg TCRB repertoires looked more alike in patients than they did in healthy donors.

Isolation of CD4+ naive, central memory, regulatory and stem cell-like memory cells was achieved by sorting via CD45RO/CCR7/CD25/CD127/CD95/CD27. The receptor was derived from a man aged 18-30 years in good health. Sequences were obtained from naive CD4+ T cells from blood. This chain joins TRBV5-4 and TRBJ2-7, with 9 bases that match TRBD1. Here the CDR3 DNA reads TGTGCCAGCAGCTTACCCGGGACAGGGAGGAACGAGCAGTACTTC. It specifies CASSLPGTGRNEQYF.